These T cell receptor beta chains were read from a single sample in a study of OX40 agonist ivuxolimab in advanced cancers. This table comes from immunoSEQ multiplex PCR, and its TCRdb copy is limited to in-frame clones, with some not included. Of more than 55,000 clones listed, 79% are singletons. The material sequenced was CD4+ or CD8+ T cells sorted from blood, taken in a trial of the OX40 agonist ivuxolimab. These receptor sequences come from an adult with an advanced solid tumor such as melanoma, head and neck, liver or kidney cancer. Both conserved end residues are part of each CDR3. D genes are given only for firm matches. The size entry is marked missing in some rows and otherwise reads once, few, many or a size class.

>-|-|TRBV27|TRBJ2-7
TGTGCCAGCAGTTTGACAGCCTCCTACGAGCAGTACTTC
CASSLTASYEQYF
>-|-|TRBV25-1|TRBJ2-2
TGTGCCAGCGACCGAGGGACCGGGGAGCTGTTTTTT
CASDRGTGELFF
>-|-|TRBV30|TRBJ1-1
TGTGCCTGGAGTCCCAATCTTGAAGCTTTCTTT
CAWSPNLEAFF
>-|TRBD2|TRBV7-9|TRBJ2-2
TGTGCCAGCAGCTTAAAACTAGCGGGAGGTCCCAACACCGGGGAGCTGTTTTTT
CASSLKLAGGPNTGELFF
>-|TRBD1|TRBV19|TRBJ1-2
TGTGCCAGTAGCTGGGACAGGGAGGGCTACACCTTC
CASSWDREGYTF
>few|TRBD2|TRBV27|TRBJ2-7
TGTGCCAGCAGTTCCTTTCAGGCGGGAGGCCCCTACGAGCAGTACTTC
CASSSFQAGGPYEQYF
>-|-|TRBV25-1|TRBJ2-7
TGTGCCAGCCGAGGGAGTTCCTACGAGCAGTACTTC
CASRGSSYEQYF
>-|TRBD2|TRBV15|TRBJ2-5
TGTGCCACCAGCAGAGATAGCGGGGGGGCAGAGACCCAGTACTTC
CATSRDSGGAETQYF
>-|-|TRBV27|TRBJ2-1
TGTGCCAGCGAAACGACACACAATGAGCAGTTCTTC
CASETTHNEQFF
>few|TRBD1|TRBV19|TRBJ2-7
TGTGCCAGTAGTATTGGGGGGACAGGCCCTATCAGTAAGTACTTC
CASSIGGTGPISKYF
>-|TRBD2|TRBV11-1|TRBJ2-1
TGTGCCAGCAGCTCTGCGGGGACTAGCGGAGCCAATGAGCAGTTCTTC
CASSSAGTSGANEQFF
>once|TRBD1|TRBV18|TRBJ2-7
TGTGCCAGCTCACCACCGGGACAGGGGTTACACGAGCAGTACTTC
CASSPPGQGLHEQYF
>-|-|TRBV5-5|TRBJ1-5
TGTGCCAGCAGCTTGGAGGGAATTTTATATCAGCCCCAGCATTTT
CASSLEGILYQPQHF
>-|TRBD1|TRBV7-2|TRBJ2-1
TGTGCCAGCAGCTTAGACGTCCCGGGACAGGGGGCTGATGAGCAGTTCTTC
CASSLDVPGQGADEQFF
>-|TRBD1|TRBV28|TRBJ2-5
TGTGCCAGCAGTTCGCCGGGACAGGGGGAAGATTCCCAGTACTTC
CASSSPGQGEDSQYF
>-|-|TRBV27|TRBJ1-2
TGTGCCAGCAGGGACAACAGGGCCCCCTATGGCTACACCTTC
CASRDNRAPYGYTF
>-|TRBD1|TRBV11-3|TRBJ1-2
TGTGCCAGCAGCTCACTAGAACCGGGACAGGCTAACTATGGCTACACCTTC
CASSSLEPGQANYGYTF
>-|-|TRBV10-3|TRBJ1-1
TGTGCCATCAGTGAGTTTGTGAGAGGGGTCTCTGAAGCTTTCTTT
CAISEFVRGVSEAFF
>once|-|TRBV18|TRBJ1-6
TGTGCCAGCTCACCACCGGCGCGGGGGGCGAATAATTCACCCCTCCACTTT
CASSPPARGANNSPLHF
>few|TRBD2|TRBV2|TRBJ2-7
TGTGCCAGCAAACTAGCGGTTCCCTACGAGCAGTACTTC
CASKLAVPYEQYF
>-|-|TRBV28|TRBJ1-1
TGTGCCAGCAGTTTATCCGGGGGGGGAGGGAGGAACACTGAAGCTTTCTTT
CASSLSGGGGRNTEAFF
>-|-|TRBV7-6|TRBJ2-7
TGTGCCAGCAGCTTAGGGGCGAGTAGCTCCTACGAGCAGTACTTC
CASSLGASSSYEQYF
>few|TRBD1|TRBV7-9|TRBJ1-4
TGTGCCGGTCACAGGGGAGGCGAAAAACTGTTTTTT
CAGHRGGEKLFF
>-|-|TRBV7-2|TRBJ1-1
TGTGCCAGCAGACCACCTTCCGGGGGCGGCACTGAAGCTTTCTTT
CASRPPSGGGTEAFF
>-|TRBD1|TRBV27|TRBJ1-1
TGTGCCAGCAGTTTAGACCCGACAGGGAAGGGCACTGAAGCTTTCTTT
CASSLDPTGKGTEAFF
>-|-|TRBV7-2|TRBJ1-3
TGTGCCAGCAGCCTGGGGCCCTGGAGCTCTGGAAACACCATATATTTT
CASSLGPWSSGNTIYF
>-|TRBD1|TRBV11-1|TRBJ2-5
TGTGCCAGCAGAGGAATACCCGGGACAGGAGAAGAGACCCAGTACTTC
CASRGIPGTGEETQYF
>-|-|TRBV6-4|TRBJ2-2
TGTGCCAGCAGACAGGGCGAGGCCGGGGAGCTGTTTTTT
CASRQGEAGELFF
>-|TRBD1|TRBV28|TRBJ1-1
TGTGCCAGCAGTTCAGACAGGGAGGGCACTGAAGCTTTCTTT
CASSSDREGTEAFF
>-|TRBD1|TRBV7-8|TRBJ2-7
TGTGCCAGCAGCTTATTCGACAGGGGCTACGAGCAGTACTTC
CASSLFDRGYEQYF
>-|TRBD1|TRBV28|TRBJ1-1
TGTGCCAGCAGTTTAGACAGGGTAGGGAACACTGAAGCTTTCTTT
CASSLDRVGNTEAFF
>-|-|TRBV6-1|TRBJ2-7
TGTGCCAGCAGTGAAGTCTGGGATTACGACTACGAGCAGTACTTC
CASSEVWDYDYEQYF
>-|-|TRBV4-1|TRBJ2-2
TGCGCCAGCAGCTCGCCGACAGAGGGGGGGCTCAGGGCCGGGGAGCTGTTTTTT
CASSSPTEGGLRAGELFF
>-|-|TRBV28|TRBJ2-5
TGTGCCAGCAGTCAGGGGAGCGAGACCCAGTACTTC
CASSQGSETQYF
>-|TRBD1|TRBV7-9|TRBJ1-1
TGTGCCAGCAGTTCGGACAGGGCGGCGTACACTGAAGCTTTCTTT
CASSSDRAAYTEAFF
>-|-|TRBV2|TRBJ2-2
TGTGCCAGCTCGATCTATGGGAACACCGGGGAGCTGTTTTTT
CASSIYGNTGELFF
>few|TRBD2|TRBV6-1|TRBJ2-4
TGTGCCAGCAGTGTCACTAGCGATCAGTACTTC
CASSVTSDQYF
>-|-|TRBV7-2|TRBJ2-7
TGTGCCAGCAGCTTAGCCCAGGGTCGGGCCTACGAGCAGTACTTC
CASSLAQGRAYEQYF
>once|TRBD2|TRBV7-3|TRBJ2-2
TGTGCCAGCAGCTCGAGGGGAGTAGCGGGAGGCACCGGGGAGCTGTTTTTT
CASSSRGVAGGTGELFF
>-|-|TRBV27|TRBJ1-1
TGTGCCAGCAGTCCATCCAGGCAGGGGAACACTGAAGCTTTCTTT
CASSPSRQGNTEAFF
>-|TRBD2|TRBV13|TRBJ2-3
TGTGCCAGCAGCACCGGGACTAGCGGGCGATCCACAGATACGCAGTATTTT
CASSTGTSGRSTDTQYF
>-|-|TRBV4-3|TRBJ2-7
TGCGCCAGCAGCCGTTTCGTGGGATCCGGGTCTGCAACCTACGAGCAGTACTTC
CASSRFVGSGSATYEQYF
>-|TRBD1|TRBV6-6|TRBJ1-2
TGTGCCAGCAGACCCTCGGAGGGACAGGGGGCGGGTGGCTACACCTTC
CASRPSEGQGAGGYTF